Listed here are 28 T cell receptor beta chains from one sample, sequenced in a study of T cell changes during pregnancy in multiple sclerosis. The data were produced by immunoSEQ multiplex PCR, yet TCRdb's version contains in-frame clones alone and is incomplete. The repertoire holds 100,000 or so clones, with approximately 90% as singletons. The sample was peripheral blood, taken in the second trimester of pregnancy. Receptor source: a female donor with multiple sclerosis, enrolled in a pregnancy study.

The CDR3 coding sequence is TGTGCCAGCAGCTCCTTTGAGGAGACCCAGTACTTC. Translated: CASSSFEETQYF. This chain uses TRBV7-9 with TRBJ2-5; D unresolved. Germline assignment: CDR1 SEHNR and CDR2 FQNEAQ (reference sequence). V lost 4 bases and J lost 5, with 8 bases in between. This CDR3 region has 12 residues.

The rearrangement joins TRBV29-1 to TRBJ1-1, with a tentative D call TRBD1 (5 bases). Between the trimmed V and J ends, which lost 4 bases and 3 bases, there was a span of 15 bases. CDR1 is SQVTM and CDR2 is ANQGSEA in the germline V gene. This CDR3 has 14 residues. The CDR3 loop reads CSVASTPRDTEAFF. CDR3 bases: TGCAGCGTTGCCTCAACGCCCAGGGACACTGAAGCTTTCTTT.

In the case of this clone: At one of its ends the junction is not consistent with the germline gene, which may arise from a read error. The chain links TRBV28 to TRBJ1-2; 7 bases line up with TRBD1. The CDR3 covers 12 residues. Germline V gene sequence: CDR1 MDHEN, CDR2 SYDVKM. The CDR3 DNA follows: TGTGCCAGCAGTTCTCGACAGGGTCCTTCGCCGTTC. Translated: CASSSRQGPSPF.

The chain links TRBV6-1 to TRBJ2-7, with 11 bases lining up with TRBD2. Germline CDR1 reads MNHNS; CDR2 reads SASEGT. The ends lost 2 bases at V and 0 bases at J; junction bases unmatched: 6. This CDR3 has 17 amino acids. Here the CDR3 reads CASSETSSGRSSYEQYF. The CDR3 DNA reads TGTGCCAGCAGTGAAACGTCTAGCGGGAGGAGCTCCTACGAGCAGTACTTC.

V and J are TRBV5-6 and TRBJ1-5; 12 bases are a match to TRBD1. The germline V gene has CDR1 SGHDT and CDR2 YYEEEE. J gave up 6 bases and V 1 base, and 8 bases lay outside the gene matches. This CDR3 is built from 17 residues. CDR3 residues: CASSLNRGQGAGQPQHF. The CDR3 DNA reads TGTGCCAGCAGCTTGAATAGGGGACAGGGGGCAGGTCAGCCCCAGCATTTT.

This clone has a single count. The rearrangement joins TRBV7-6 to TRBJ2-5, with TRBD2 matching 8 bases. After removal of 0 bases from V and 5 bases from J, the junction contained 8 bases not matched to a gene. From germline, CDR1 is SGHVS and CDR2 FNYEAQ. CDR3 size: 16 residues. CDR3 region: CASSLASGALQETQYF. CDR3 DNA: TGTGCCAGCAGCTTAGCTAGCGGGGCCCTCCAGGAGACCCAGTACTTC.

The V gene is TRBV7-9, the J gene TRBJ2-5; 7 nucleotides match TRBD1. The germline CDR1 and CDR2 sequences are SEHNR and FQNEAQ (reference sequence). J gave up 3 bases and V 5 bases, and 3 bases lay outside the gene matches. The CDR3 has 13 residues. The CDR3 sequence: CASSPTGEETQYF. In nucleotides, the CDR3 is TGTGCCAGCAGCCCCACAGGGGAAGAGACCCAGTACTTC. Looking up the rest from reference TRBV7-9 and TRBJ2-5 gives the full variable domain: DTGVSQNPRHKITKRGQNVTFRCDPISEHNRLYWYRQTLGQGPEFLTYFQNEAQLEKSRLLSDRFSAERPKGSFSTLEIQRTEQGDSAMYLCASSPTGEETQYFGPGTRLLVL.

The chain is built from TRBV5-1 and TRBJ1-4; TRBD1 is a possible D gene (6 bases). V was cut by 4 bases and J by 2 bases, with 9 bases left in between. Germline V gene data show CDR1 as SGHRS and CDR2 as YFSETQ. The CDR3 runs to 14 residues. The CDR3 sequence is CASSGQGTNEKLFF. Written as DNA, the CDR3 is TGCGCCAGCAGCGGGCAGGGGACTAATGAAAAACTGTTTTTT.

The J gene is TRBJ1-1, the V gene TRBV6-5, with D perhaps TRBD1 (6 bases). Germline CDR1 MNHEY, CDR2 SVGAGI. This CDR3 region has 16 residues. V was pared by 0 bases and J by 0 bases, with 11 bases between. The CDR3 coding sequence is TGTGCCAGCAGTTACTCGTCAGGGGCACTGAACACTGAAGCTTTCTTT. Translating it yields CASSYSSGALNTEAFF.

CDR3 sequence: CASSTEPRDRNSNQPQHF. In DNA, the CDR3 is TGTGCCAGTAGTACCGAACCAAGGGACAGGAATAGCAATCAGCCCCAGCATTTT. This rearrangement joins TRBV19 to TRBJ1-5; 8 bases line up with TRBD1. The J segment lost 0 bases and the V segment lost 4 bases, leaving 11 bases of the junction unmatched. From germline, CDR1 is LNHDA and CDR2 SQIVND (reference sequence). The CDR3 has 18 amino acids.

The rearrangement links TRBV4-1 to TRBJ2-7; 9 bases match TRBD1. The V segment lost 3 bases and the J segment 6 bases; nucleotides outside the gene matches: 6. CDR3 size: 14 residues. Germline V lookup: CDR1 MGHRA, CDR2 YSYEKL. CDR3 nucleotides: TGCGCCAGCAGCCAGAACAGGGGGCTTGGCGAGCAGTACTTC. Its translation is CASSQNRGLGEQYF.

The chain carries TRBV27 and TRBJ2-6; 10 bases line up with TRBD1. This CDR3 has 17 amino acids. Germline CDR1 reads MNHEY; CDR2 reads SMNVEV (reference sequence). V was pared by 8 bases and J by 0 bases, with 7 bases of the junction left unmatched. The CDR3 here is CASYRDRGSSGANVLTF. CDR3 DNA sequence: TGTGCCAGCTATAGGGACAGGGGTTCCTCTGGGGCCAACGTCCTGACTTTC.

V usage is TRBV5-1 and J usage is TRBJ1-6; 7 bases match TRBD1. This CDR3 has 14 residues. Germline assignment: CDR1 SGHRS and CDR2 YFSETQ. V shed 4 bases, J shed 8 bases, and the junction held 6 bases outside the gene matches. CDR3 sequence (DNA): TGCGCCAGCAGCCCGGGACAGAGTGATTCACCCCTCCACTTT. Encoded protein: CASSPGQSDSPLHF. The full variable domain, with the rest looked up from reference TRBV5-1 and TRBJ1-6, is KAGVTQTPRYLIKTRGQQVTLSCSPISGHRSVSWYQQTPGQGLQFLFEYFSETQRNKGNFPGRFSGRQFSNSRSEMNVSTLELGDSALYLCASSPGQSDSPLHFGNGTRLTVT.

The rearrangement links TRBV5-6 to TRBJ2-4, with TRBD1 matching 9 bases. Per the germline V gene, CDR1 is SGHDT and CDR2 is YYEEEE. After removal of 0 bases from V and 5 bases from J, the junction contained 6 bases not matched to a gene. The CDR3 totals 16 residues. CDR3 loop: CASSLDLGQGQNIQYF. In DNA form, the CDR3 reads TGTGCCAGCAGCTTGGACTTGGGACAGGGACAAAACATTCAGTACTTC.

The chain combines TRBV7-2 with TRBJ1-2, with 8 bases matching TRBD1. This CDR3 is 17 amino acids long. V dropped 5 bases and J dropped 4; count of bases not matched to a gene: 15. CDR1 and CDR2 from the germline V gene are SGHTA and FQGNSA. This CDR3 is CASSPQGAARLVYGYTF. CDR3 coding DNA: TGTGCCAGCAGCCCTCAGGGGGCGGCGAGACTTGTCTATGGCTACACCTTC. The variable domain in full, with the rest retrieved from reference TRBV7-2 and TRBJ1-2, is GAGVSQSPSNKVTEKGKDVELRCDPISGHTALYWYRQSLGQGLEFLIYFQGNSAPDKSGLPSDRFSAERTGGSVSTLTIQRTQQEDSAVYLCASSPQGAARLVYGYTFGSGTRLTVV.

The chain joins TRBV4-2 to TRBJ1-5; 8 nucleotides match TRBD1. V lost 0 bases, J lost 3 bases, and 1 base stayed unmatched. The CDR3 is 15 residues long. In germline, CDR1 is LGHNA, CDR2 YNFKEQ. In DNA form, the CDR3 reads TGTGCCAGCAGCCAAGAGGGACAGGACAATCAGCCCCAGCATTTT. Translation gives CASSQEGQDNQPQHF.

The chain employs TRBV2 and TRBJ1-1; 10 nucleotides agree with TRBD1. The CDR3 runs to 14 residues. Germline CDR1 reads SNHLY; CDR2 reads FYNNEI. The junction had 3 bases not matched to a gene; V was cut back by 4 bases and J by 4 bases. CDR3 loop: CASSARTGGTEAFF. The DNA of the CDR3 is TGTGCCAGCAGTGCACGGACAGGGGGCACTGAAGCTTTCTTT.

CDR3 sequence: CASKKDSNTQYF. CDR3 nucleotide sequence: TGTGCCAGCAAAAAGGACAGCAATACGCAGTATTTT. The rearrangement uses TRBV6-5 and TRBJ2-3, with D possibly TRBD1 on 6 matching bases. The V end was cut by 7 bases, the J end by 7 bases, with 12 bases between. CDR3 length: 12 residues. Germline CDR1 and CDR2: MNHEY and SVGAGI.

This chain joins TRBV5-6 and TRBJ1-4; no clear D. This CDR3 contains 17 residues. Trimming cost V 1 base and J 8 bases, with 21 bases left between them. Germline V gene data show CDR1 as SGHDT and CDR2 as YYEEEE. The CDR3 DNA reads as TGTGCCAGCAGCTTGCTACCGACACGGGGAAATTACGAAAAACTGTTTTTT. Encoded protein: CASSLLPTRGNYEKLFF.

This chain connects TRBV6-1 to TRBJ1-6; D not certain. The CDR3 length is 14 residues. V lost 5 bases, J lost 9 bases, and 14 bases lay in between. Germline V gene sequence: CDR1 MNHNS, CDR2 SASEGT. The CDR3 reads CASSIRDWRSPLHF. DNA of the CDR3: TGTGCCAGCAGTATCCGGGATTGGCGTTCACCCCTCCACTTT.

The V and J genes are TRBV7-2 and TRBJ2-5, with TRBD2 matching over 15 bases. The V segment lost 2 bases and the J segment 2 bases; nucleotides outside the gene matches: 3. From germline, CDR1 is SGHTA and CDR2 FQGNSA. This CDR3 has 17 amino acids. As DNA, the CDR3 is TGTGCCAGCAGCTTACCGGGACTAGCGGGGGGTCAAGAGACCCAGTACTTC. This gives the protein CASSLPGLAGGQETQYF.

The chain is built from TRBV27 and TRBJ2-7; 9 nucleotides match TRBD2. V lost 6 bases to trimming and J lost 3 bases; unmatched junction nucleotides: 21. The CDR3 has 19 residues. Germline V CDR1 and CDR2: MNHEY, SMNVEV (reference sequence). DNA for the CDR3: TGTGCCAGCAGAGCAACCGGGACTAGCAGACCCCGTGGCTACTACGAGCAGTACTTC. Protein sequence: CASRATGTSRPRGYYEQYF.

The V gene is TRBV28, the J gene TRBJ1-5; TRBD1 matches at 7 bases. Trimming took 6 bases from V and 2 from J; bases not matched to a gene: 7. The CDR3 has 15 amino acids. Germline V CDR1 and CDR2: MDHEN, SYDVKM. The CDR3: CASSHNRGGNQPQHF. For the CDR3, the DNA is TGTGCCAGCAGCCATAACAGGGGTGGCAATCAGCCCCAGCATTTT.

The rearrangement joins TRBV7-2 to TRBJ2-6; 13 bases align to TRBD2. This CDR3 spans 19 amino acids. J was trimmed by 4 bases and V by 7 bases; bases with no gene match: 13. CDR1 is SGHTA and CDR2 is FQGNSA in the germline V gene. CDR3 nucleotide sequence: TGTGCCAGCATCCATGAGACTAGCGGGGGGCCCCTGGGGGCCAACGTCCTGACTTTC. Translated: CASIHETSGGPLGANVLTF.

This clone was detected only once. V is TRBV6-5 and J is TRBJ2-1; D ambiguous. CDR1 and CDR2 (germline): MNHEY, SVGAGI. Trimming removed 5 bases at V and 4 bases at J, with 9 bases between. This CDR3 has 13 residues. The CDR3: CASSTLEYNEQFF. Written as DNA, the CDR3 is TGTGCCAGCAGTACTCTAGAATACAATGAGCAGTTCTTC.

The chain recombines TRBV29-1 with TRBJ1-5; tentatively, D is TRBD1 (5 bases). Trimming took off 6 bases at V and 9 bases at J, with 18 bases between the two ends. The V gene's germline CDR1 is SQVTM and CDR2 ANQGSEA. The CDR3 runs to 13 residues. CDR3 bases: TGCAGCGTAATCGTTCAGGGTGACGGGCCCCAGCATTTT. Translated, it gives CSVIVQGDGPQHF.

This sequence joins TRBV30 and TRBJ1-5; TRBD1 agrees at 9 bases. The CDR3 length is 16 residues. The V gene end was trimmed by 0 bases and the J gene end by 7 bases; junction bases not matched to a gene: 10. Germline V lookup: CDR1 GTSNPN, CDR2 SVGIG (reference sequence). The CDR3 DNA is TGTGCCTGGAGTGTAACTCTACAGGGGGCGGGACAGCCCCAGCATTTT. Translated: CAWSVTLQGAGQPQHF.

V is TRBV7-9 and J is TRBJ2-6; 8 positions agree with TRBD1. V dropped 4 bases and J dropped 2; count of bases not matched to a gene: 4. This CDR3 contains 16 residues. Per germline, CDR1 SEHNR and CDR2 FQNEAQ (reference sequence). CDR3 residues: CASSSPRGPGANVLTF. The CDR3, as DNA: TGTGCCAGCAGCTCCCCCAGGGGGCCTGGGGCCAACGTCCTGACTTTC.